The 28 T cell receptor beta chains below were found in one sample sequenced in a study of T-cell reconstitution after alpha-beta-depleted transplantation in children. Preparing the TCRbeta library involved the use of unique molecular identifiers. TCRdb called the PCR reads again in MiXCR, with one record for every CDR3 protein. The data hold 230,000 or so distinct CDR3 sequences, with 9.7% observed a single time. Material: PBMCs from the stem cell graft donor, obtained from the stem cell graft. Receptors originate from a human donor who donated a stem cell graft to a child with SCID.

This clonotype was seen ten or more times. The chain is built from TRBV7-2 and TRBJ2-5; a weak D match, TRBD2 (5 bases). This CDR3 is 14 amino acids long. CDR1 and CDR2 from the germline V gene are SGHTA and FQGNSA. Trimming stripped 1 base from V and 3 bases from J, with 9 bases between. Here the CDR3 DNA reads TGTGCCAGCAGCTTAGTCAGAGGGAAAGAGACCCAGTACTTC. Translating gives CASSLVRGKETQYF.

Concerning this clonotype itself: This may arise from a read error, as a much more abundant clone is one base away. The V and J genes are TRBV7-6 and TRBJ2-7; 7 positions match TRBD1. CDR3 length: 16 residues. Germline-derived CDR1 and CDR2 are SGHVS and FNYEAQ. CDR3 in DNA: TGTCCCAGCAGCTCTCAAGACAGGGTGGTCGGGGTAGAGCAGTACTTC. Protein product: CPSSSQDRVVGVEQYF.

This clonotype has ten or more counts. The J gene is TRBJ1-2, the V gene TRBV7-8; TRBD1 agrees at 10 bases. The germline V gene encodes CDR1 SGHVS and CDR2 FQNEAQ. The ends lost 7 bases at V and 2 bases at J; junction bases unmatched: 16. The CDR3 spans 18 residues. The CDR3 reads CASTKTRTGGLGNYGYTF. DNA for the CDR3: TGTGCCAGCACCAAAACAAGGACAGGGGGTCTTGGCAACTATGGCTACACCTTC.

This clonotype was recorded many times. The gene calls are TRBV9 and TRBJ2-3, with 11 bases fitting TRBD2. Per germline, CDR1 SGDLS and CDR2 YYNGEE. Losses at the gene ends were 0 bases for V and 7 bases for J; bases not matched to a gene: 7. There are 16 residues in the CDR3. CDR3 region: CASSVGPSGGLNTQYF. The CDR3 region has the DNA TGTGCCAGCAGCGTAGGGCCTAGCGGGGGGTTGAATACGCAGTATTTT. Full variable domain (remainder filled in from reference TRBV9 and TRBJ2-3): DSGVTQTPKHLITATGQRVTLRCSPRSGDLSVYWYQQSLDQGLQFLIQYYNGEERAKGNILERFSAQQFPDLHSELNLSSLELGDSALYFCASSVGPSGGLNTQYFGPGTRLTVL.

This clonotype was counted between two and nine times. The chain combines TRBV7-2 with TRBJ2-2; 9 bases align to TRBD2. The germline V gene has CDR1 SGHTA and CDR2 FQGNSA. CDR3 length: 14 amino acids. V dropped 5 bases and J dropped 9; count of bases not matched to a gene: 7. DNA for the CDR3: TGTGCCAGCAGCCCCGGGCGGGGGGGCAGGGAGCTGTTTTTT. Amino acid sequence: CASSPGRGGRELFF.

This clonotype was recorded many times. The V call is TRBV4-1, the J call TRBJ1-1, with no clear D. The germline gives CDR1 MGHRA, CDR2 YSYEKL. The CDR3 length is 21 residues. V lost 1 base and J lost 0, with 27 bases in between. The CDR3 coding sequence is TGCGCCAGCAGCCAAGTCGGATCCTTCGGAGCTCTTAGAACTCTGAACACTGAAGCTTTCTTT. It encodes CASSQVGSFGALRTLNTEAFF.

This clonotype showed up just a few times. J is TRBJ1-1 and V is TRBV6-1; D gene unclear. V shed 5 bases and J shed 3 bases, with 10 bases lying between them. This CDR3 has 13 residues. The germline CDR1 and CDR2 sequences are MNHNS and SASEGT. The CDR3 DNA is TGTGCCAGCAGTCGGACCGGCGACACTGAAGCTTTCTTT. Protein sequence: CASSRTGDTEAFF.

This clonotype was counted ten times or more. CDR3 sequence (DNA): TGTGCCACGAAAACGGGCGGCGCGAACACCGGGGAGCTGTTTTTT. Protein sequence: CATKTGGANTGELFF. This chain connects TRBV15 to TRBJ2-2; D not resolved. There are 15 residues in the CDR3. The V gene's germline CDR1 is LNHNV and CDR2 YYDKDF (reference sequence). Trimming took 9 bases from V and 0 from J, leaving 14 bases between them.

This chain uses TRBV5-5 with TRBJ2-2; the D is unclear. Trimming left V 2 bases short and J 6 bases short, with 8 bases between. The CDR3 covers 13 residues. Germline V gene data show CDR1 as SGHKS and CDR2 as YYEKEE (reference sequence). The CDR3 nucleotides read TGTGCCAGCAGCTTTAGTTCTGCCGGGGAGCTGTTTTTT. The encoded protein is CASSFSSAGELFF.

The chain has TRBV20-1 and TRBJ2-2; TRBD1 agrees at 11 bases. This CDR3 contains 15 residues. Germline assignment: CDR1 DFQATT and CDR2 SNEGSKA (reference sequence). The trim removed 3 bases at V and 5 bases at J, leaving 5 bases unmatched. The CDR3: CSASPRDRGTGELFF. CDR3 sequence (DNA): TGCAGTGCTAGCCCCCGGGACAGGGGGACCGGGGAGCTGTTTTTT.

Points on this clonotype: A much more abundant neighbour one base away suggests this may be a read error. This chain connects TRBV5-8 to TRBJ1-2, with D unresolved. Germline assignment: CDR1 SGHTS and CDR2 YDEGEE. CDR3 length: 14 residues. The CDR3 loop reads CASSLKTVPYGDTF. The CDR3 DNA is TGTGCCAGCAGCTTAAAGACGGTGCCTTATGGCGACACCTTC.

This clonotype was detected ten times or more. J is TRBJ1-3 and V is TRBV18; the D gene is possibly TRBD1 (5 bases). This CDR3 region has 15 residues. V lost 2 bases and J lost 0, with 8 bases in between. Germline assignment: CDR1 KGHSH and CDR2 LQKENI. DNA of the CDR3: TGTGCCAGCTCACCAGTCGGGACCTCTGGAAACACCATATATTTT. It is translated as CASSPVGTSGNTIYF.

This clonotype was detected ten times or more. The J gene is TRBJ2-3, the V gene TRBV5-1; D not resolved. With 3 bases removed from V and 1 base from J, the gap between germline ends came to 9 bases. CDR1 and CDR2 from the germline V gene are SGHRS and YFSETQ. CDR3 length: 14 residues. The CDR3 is CASSSQPGTDTQYF. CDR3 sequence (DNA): TGCGCCAGCAGCTCGCAGCCGGGCACAGATACGCAGTATTTT.

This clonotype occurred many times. The chain's CDR3 is CASSLEGQASEQFF. The CDR3 DNA reads as TGCGCCAGCAGCTTGGAGGGACAGGCTAGTGAGCAGTTCTTC. V is TRBV5-1 and J is TRBJ2-1, with 8 positions matching TRBD1. The germline CDR1 and CDR2 sequences are SGHRS and YFSETQ. CDR3 length: 14 amino acids. The trim removed 0 bases at V and 9 bases at J, leaving 5 bases unmatched. Full variable domain (outside the CDR3, taken from reference TRBV5-1 and TRBJ2-1): KAGVTQTPRYLIKTRGQQVTLSCSPISGHRSVSWYQQTPGQGLQFLFEYFSETQRNKGNFPGRFSGRQFSNSRSEMNVSTLELGDSALYLCASSLEGQASEQFFGPGTRLTVL.

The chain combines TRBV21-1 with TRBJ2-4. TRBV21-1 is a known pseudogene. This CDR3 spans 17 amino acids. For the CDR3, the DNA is TGTGCCAGCAGCGTAAGAAGACACAGACTAGCCAAAAACATTCAGTACTTC. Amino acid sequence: CASSVRRHRLAKNIQYF.

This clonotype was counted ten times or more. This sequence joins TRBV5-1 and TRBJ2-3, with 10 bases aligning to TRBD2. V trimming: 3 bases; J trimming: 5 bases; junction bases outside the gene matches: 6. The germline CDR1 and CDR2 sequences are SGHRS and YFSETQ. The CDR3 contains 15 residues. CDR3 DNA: TGCGCCAGCAGCTCCCAGCGGGGGGGCTTAGATACGCAGTATTTT. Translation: CASSSQRGGLDTQYF.

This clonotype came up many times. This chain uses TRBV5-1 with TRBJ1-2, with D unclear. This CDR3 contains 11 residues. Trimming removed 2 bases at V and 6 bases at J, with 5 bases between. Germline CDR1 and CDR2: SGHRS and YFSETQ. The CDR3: CASSFNDGYTF. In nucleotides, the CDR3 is TGCGCCAGCAGCTTCAATGATGGCTACACCTTC.

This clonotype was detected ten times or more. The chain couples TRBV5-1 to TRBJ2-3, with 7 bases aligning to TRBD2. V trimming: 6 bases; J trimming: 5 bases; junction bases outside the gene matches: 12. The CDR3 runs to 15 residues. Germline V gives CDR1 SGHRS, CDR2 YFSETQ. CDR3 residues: CASKRTGTKVDTQYF. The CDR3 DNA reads TGCGCCAGCAAAAGGACCGGGACTAAGGTAGATACGCAGTATTTT.

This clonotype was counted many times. The CDR3 here is CASSPRTGGSNQPQHF. CDR3 nucleotide sequence: TGTGCCAGCAGCCCAAGGACAGGGGGCAGCAATCAGCCCCAGCATTTT. This chain joins TRBV7-2 and TRBJ1-5, with 11 bases aligning to TRBD1. The CDR3 loop spans 16 amino acids. Germline V gene data show CDR1 as SGHTA and CDR2 as FQGNSA. J was trimmed by 1 base and V by 5 bases; bases with no gene match: 4. Full variable domain (outside the CDR3, taken from reference TRBV7-2 and TRBJ1-5): GAGVSQSPSNKVTEKGKDVELRCDPISGHTALYWYRQSLGQGLEFLIYFQGNSAPDKSGLPSDRFSAERTGGSVSTLTIQRTQQEDSAVYLCASSPRTGGSNQPQHFGDGTRLSIL.

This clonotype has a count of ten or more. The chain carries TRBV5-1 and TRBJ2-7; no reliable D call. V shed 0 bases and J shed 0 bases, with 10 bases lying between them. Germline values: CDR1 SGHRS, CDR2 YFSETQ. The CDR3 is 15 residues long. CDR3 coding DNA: TGCGCCAGCAGCTTGGGAGATACGAGCTCCTACGAGCAGTACTTC. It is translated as CASSLGDTSSYEQYF.

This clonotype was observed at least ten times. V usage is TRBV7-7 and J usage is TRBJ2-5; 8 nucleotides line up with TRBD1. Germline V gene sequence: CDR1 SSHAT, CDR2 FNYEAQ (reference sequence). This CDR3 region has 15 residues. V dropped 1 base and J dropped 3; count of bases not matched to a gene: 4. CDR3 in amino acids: CASSLDSTGEETQYF. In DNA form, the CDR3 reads TGTGCCAGCAGCTTAGATTCGACAGGGGAAGAGACCCAGTACTTC. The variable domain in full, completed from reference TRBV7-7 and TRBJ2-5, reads GAGVSQSPRYKVTKRGQDVTLRCDPISSHATLYWYQQALGQGPEFLTYFNYEAQPDKSGLPSDRFSAERPEGSISTLTIQRTEQRDSAMYRCASSLDSTGEETQYFGPGTRLLVL.

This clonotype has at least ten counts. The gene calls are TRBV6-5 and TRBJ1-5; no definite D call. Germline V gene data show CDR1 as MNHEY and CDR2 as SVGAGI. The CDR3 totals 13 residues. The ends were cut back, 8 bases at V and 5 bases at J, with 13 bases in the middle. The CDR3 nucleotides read TGTGCCAGCGTTGAGTCCAACCATCAGCCCCAGCATTTT. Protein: CASVESNHQPQHF.

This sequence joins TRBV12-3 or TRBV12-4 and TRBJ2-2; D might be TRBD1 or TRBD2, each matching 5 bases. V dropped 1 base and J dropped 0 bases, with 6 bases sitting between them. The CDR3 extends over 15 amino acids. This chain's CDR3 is CASSLVGANTGELFF. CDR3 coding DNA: TGTGCCAGCAGTTTAGTGGGGGCGAACACCGGGGAGCTGTTTTTT.

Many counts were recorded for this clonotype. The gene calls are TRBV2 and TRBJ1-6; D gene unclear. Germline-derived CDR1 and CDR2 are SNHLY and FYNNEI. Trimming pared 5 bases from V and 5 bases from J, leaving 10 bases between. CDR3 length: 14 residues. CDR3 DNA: TGTGCCAGCAGTCTAGTACAAGATAATTCACCCCTCCACTTT. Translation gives CASSLVQDNSPLHF.

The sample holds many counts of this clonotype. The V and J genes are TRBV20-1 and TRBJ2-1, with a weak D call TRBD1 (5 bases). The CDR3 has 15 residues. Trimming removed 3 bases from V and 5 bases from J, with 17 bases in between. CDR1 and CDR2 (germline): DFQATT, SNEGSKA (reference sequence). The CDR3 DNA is TGCAGTGCTAGGGGGCAAGGGGTGCACCACAATGAGCAGTTCTTC. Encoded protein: CSARGQGVHHNEQFF.

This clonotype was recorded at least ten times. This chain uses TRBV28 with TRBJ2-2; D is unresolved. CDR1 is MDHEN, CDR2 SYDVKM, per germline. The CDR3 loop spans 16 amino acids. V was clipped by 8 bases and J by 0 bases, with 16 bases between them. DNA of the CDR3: TGTGCCAGCGGCCGCGGTAGGTCTGCGAACACCGGGGAGCTGTTTTTT. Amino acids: CASGRGRSANTGELFF.

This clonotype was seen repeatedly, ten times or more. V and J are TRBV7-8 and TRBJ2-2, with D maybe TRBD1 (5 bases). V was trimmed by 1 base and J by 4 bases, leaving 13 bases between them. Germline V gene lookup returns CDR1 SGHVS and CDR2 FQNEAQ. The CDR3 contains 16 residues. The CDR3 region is CASSLVQGWGTGELFF. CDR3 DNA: TGTGCCAGCAGCTTAGTTCAGGGCTGGGGCACCGGGGAGCTGTTTTTT.

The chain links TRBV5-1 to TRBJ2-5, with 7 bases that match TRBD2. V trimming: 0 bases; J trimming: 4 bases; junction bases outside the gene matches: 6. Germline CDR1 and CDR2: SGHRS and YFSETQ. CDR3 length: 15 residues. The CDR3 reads CASSLGGLRGETQYF. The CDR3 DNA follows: TGCGCCAGCAGCTTGGGGGGACTACGGGGAGAGACCCAGTACTTC. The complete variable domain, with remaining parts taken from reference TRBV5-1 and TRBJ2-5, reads KAGVTQTPRYLIKTRGQQVTLSCSPISGHRSVSWYQQTPGQGLQFLFEYFSETQRNKGNFPGRFSGRQFSNSRSEMNVSTLELGDSALYLCASSLGGLRGETQYFGPGTRLLVL.